This TCR beta chain was recovered during a study of beta chain features in type 1 diabetes (dated by TCRdb to the late 2010s). Describing the broader study: Mean age, gender distribution, total cell number and subset yield did not differ between patients and healthy donors. A total of under 140,000,000 sorted cells were examined across all samples, and the number of cells per subset was strongly correlated with RNA yield. The study compared TCRB repertoires of sorted circulating CD4+ T cell subsets between recently diagnosed type 1 diabetes patients and matched healthy donors. Whereas all 28 donors provided naive and central memory subsets, regulatory and stem cell-like memory subsets were isolated from just 8 patients and roughly 8 healthy donors.

Study-wide conclusions, independent of this receptor: HLA sub-analyses involved small numbers of individuals, so any influence of HLA type on TCRB rearrangement remained unresolved. The naive, central memory and regulatory TCRB repertoires appeared to resemble one another more closely among patients than among healthy donors. PCR might favor shorter templates, but patient and control samples were amplified and corrected together, so any skew would affect both groups equally. Fewer insertions and more nucleotide deletions at VDJ recombination sites were observed in patients with type 1 diabetes, implying thymic rearrangement abnormalities. Sequencing cDNA rather than genomic DNA could over-represent highly expressing activated cells, although activation and CD3 levels did not differ between groups. Type 1 diabetes patients showed a moderate but significant shortening of TCRB CDR3 length in all four CD4+ subsets.

The High Capacity cDNA Reverse Transcription Kit was used to reverse transcribe all of the isolated RNA, meaning that expressed TCRB transcripts were what got sequenced. Deep immunoSEQ sequencing was performed on naive, central memory and regulatory T cell samples, with an average of roughly 3.5 million total reads per sample. Sorted cells were lysed in RLT buffer and RNA was extracted with DNase-treated RNeasy Micro or Mini kits, depending on cell number. Each cell subset was processed on its own to prevent cross-contamination, while patient and healthy donor samples were processed together. Using the immunoSEQ multiplex PCR, TCRB sequences were amplified from cDNA into 87-bp fragments spanning the CDR3 region. Sequencing of the amplicons was done on the Illumina HiSeq platform. In the source study's methods: Synthetic template baselines were used to correct PCR bias computationally, reads within Hamming distance 2 were collapsed together, and singletons that could not be merged were discarded. By aligning reads against IMGT, V, D and J genes, CDR3 length, and insertions or deletions at six rearrangement sites were assigned. Clonotype counts were normalized to sorted cell number within each subset before computing true diversity and Gini coefficients with the tcR R package. Repertoire sharing was quantified using the overlap coefficient calculated on TCRB nucleotide sequences. As a proxy for the pre-selection repertoire, out-of-frame TCRB sequences from naive cells were analyzed. The clones in this table, taken by TCRdb from immuneACCESS, are in-frame only. Not every clone is retained; where verified, under half of the shortfall comes from an unresolved V gene, and the cause of the rest is unknown. V and J calls and clone size are as listed in that table; D and trimming were resolved from the DNA. This sample lists 300,000 to 350,000 clones; about 13% were detected once. Together, the top ten hold roughly 0.016% of the sample.

A remark on this clone: No cognate antigen has been identified for it. One base away there is no much larger clone; base qualities are not given.

There are 18 amino acids in the CDR3, from cysteine to phenylalanine inclusive. The kept DNA is CDR3 alone, 54 bases in frame from the first base. The V and J ends are trimmed by 4 bases and 6 bases, leaving 26 bases between them. For CDR1 and CDR2, the germline V gene (reference sequence) lists SGHNT and YYREEE. Each donor gave one peripheral blood draw, roughly 0.12 L on average, collected into heparinised tubes. Using a panel that included CD45RO, CCR7, CD25, CD127, CD95 and CD27, naive, central memory, regulatory and stem cell-like memory CD4+ T cells were sorted on a BD FACSAria II. Purity was above 98% for every sorted population. PBMCs were isolated immediately by Lymphoprep density gradient centrifugation and stained directly without culture. To minimize batch effects, samples were stained and sorted in pairs, one healthy donor with one patient per experiment.

This TCR derives from a woman aged 18-29 years with type 1 diabetes. The chain was built from TRBV5-4 and TRBJ2-1, with the D gene call left open. Sequenced: naive CD4+ T cells from blood. The cell subset or site label corresponds to: true naive CD4+ T cells. The DNA sequence is given as TGTGCCAGCAGCCGCCCACCTTCAGACCCTTTTACGGGCAATGAGCAGTTCTTC. Its amino acids are CASSRPPSDPFTGNEQFF.